This TCR beta chain was identified during a study of T cells in localized non-small cell lung cancer. Study observations and caveats: The appearance of a median around 57 of the top 100 tumor clones was seen in adjacent lung. Highest T cell clonality was seen in uninvolved adjacent lung, surpassing that measured in tumor. Among blood samples, higher T cell density accompanied longer overall survival.

The CDR3 runs to 13 residues. V was trimmed by 4 bases and J by 0 bases, leaving 7 bases between them. Per the germline V gene, CDR1 is SGHRS and CDR2 is YFSETQ. Profiling relied on immunoSEQ multiplex PCR, and the TCRdb table lists in-frame clones only, not all of them. This sample has around 9,600 clones; roughly nine tenths occur once, and the top ten carry around 7.5%. For this clone: Antigen unknown.

The chain has TRBV5-1 and TRBJ2-5; D is undetermined. The sample was peripheral blood, taken before any cancer treatment. The origin of this receptor is a woman aged 40 to 75 with stage I squamous cell lung carcinoma. The CDR3 protein is CASSPDNQETQYF. The CDR3 DNA follows: TGCGCCAGCAGCCCCGACAACCAAGAGACCCAGTACTTC.